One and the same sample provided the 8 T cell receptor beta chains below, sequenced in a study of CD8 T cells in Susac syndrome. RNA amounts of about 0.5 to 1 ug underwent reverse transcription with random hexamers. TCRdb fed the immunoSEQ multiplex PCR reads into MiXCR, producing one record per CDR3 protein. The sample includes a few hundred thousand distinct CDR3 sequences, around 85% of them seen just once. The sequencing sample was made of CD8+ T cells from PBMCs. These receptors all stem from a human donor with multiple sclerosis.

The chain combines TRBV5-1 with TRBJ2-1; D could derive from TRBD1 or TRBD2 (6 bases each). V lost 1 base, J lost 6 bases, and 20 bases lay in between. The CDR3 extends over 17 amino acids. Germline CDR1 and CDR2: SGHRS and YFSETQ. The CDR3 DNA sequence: TGCGCCAGCAGCTTGCAACGAGGGGGGTCCCAAGGCAATGAGCAGTTCTTC. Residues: CASSLQRGGSQGNEQFF.

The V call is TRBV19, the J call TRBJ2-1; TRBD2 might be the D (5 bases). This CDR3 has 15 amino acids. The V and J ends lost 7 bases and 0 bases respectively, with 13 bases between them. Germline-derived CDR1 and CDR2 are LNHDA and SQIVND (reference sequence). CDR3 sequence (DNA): TGTGCCAGTACCCTTAGCGTTAGCTCCTACAATGAGCAGTTCTTC. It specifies CASTLSVSSYNEQFF.

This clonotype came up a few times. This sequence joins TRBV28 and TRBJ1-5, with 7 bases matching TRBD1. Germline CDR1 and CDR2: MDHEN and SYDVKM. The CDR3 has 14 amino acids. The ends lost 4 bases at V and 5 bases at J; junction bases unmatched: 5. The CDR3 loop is CASSSSTGYQPQHF. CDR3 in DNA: TGTGCCAGCAGTTCGTCGACAGGGTATCAGCCCCAGCATTTT.

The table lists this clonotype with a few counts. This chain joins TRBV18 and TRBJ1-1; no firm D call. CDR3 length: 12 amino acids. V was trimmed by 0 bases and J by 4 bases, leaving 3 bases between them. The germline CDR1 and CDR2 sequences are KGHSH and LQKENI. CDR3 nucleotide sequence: TGTGCCAGCTCACCACCGGGCACTGAAGCTTTCTTT. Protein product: CASSPPGTEAFF.

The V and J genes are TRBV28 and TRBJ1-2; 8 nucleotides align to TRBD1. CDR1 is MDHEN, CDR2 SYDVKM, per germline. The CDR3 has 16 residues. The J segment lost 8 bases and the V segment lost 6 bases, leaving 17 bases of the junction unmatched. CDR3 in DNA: TGTGCCAGCAGGTCTCCTGGGCAGGGGGCGCAGGAAGGCTACACCTTC. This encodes CASRSPGQGAQEGYTF.

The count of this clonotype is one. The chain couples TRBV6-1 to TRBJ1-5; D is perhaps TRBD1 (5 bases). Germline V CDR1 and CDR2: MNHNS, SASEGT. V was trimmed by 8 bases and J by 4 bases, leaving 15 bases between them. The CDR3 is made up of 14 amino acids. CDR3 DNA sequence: TGTGCCAGCGGGGCTCTGGGGGGAAATCAGCCCCAGCATTTT. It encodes CASGALGGNQPQHF.

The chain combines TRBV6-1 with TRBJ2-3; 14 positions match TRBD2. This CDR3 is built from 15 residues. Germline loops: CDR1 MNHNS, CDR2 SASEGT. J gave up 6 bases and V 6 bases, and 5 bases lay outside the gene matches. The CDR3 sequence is CASRPGTSGSDTQYF. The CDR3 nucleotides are TGTGCCAGCAGGCCCGGGACTAGCGGGAGTGATACGCAGTATTTT.

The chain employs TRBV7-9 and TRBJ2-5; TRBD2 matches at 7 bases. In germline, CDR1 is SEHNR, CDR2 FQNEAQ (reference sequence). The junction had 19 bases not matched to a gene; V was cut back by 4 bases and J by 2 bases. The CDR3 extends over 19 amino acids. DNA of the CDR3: TGTGCCAGCAGCTCAATTACAAGACTAGCCCGAACATATCAAGAGACCCAGTACTTC. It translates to CASSSITRLARTYQETQYF.